The entry that follows covers one T cell receptor (beta chain) sequence. Original data processing: Nucleated cell counts were estimated from reference gene primer amplification. Sequencing was performed with immunoSEQ multiplex PCR; in TCRdb, only in-frame clones are kept and a portion is missing. The DNA was the basis for D and trimming; V, J and clone size are from that table. Of about 480,000 clones listed, roughly 90% were seen once; the top ten hold 1.5% to 2%. The data derive from a study of blood T cell repertoires in COVID-19. At the level of the study: T cells, B-cell-depleted T cells, or PBMCs provided the cDNA or gDNA that served as material.

Germline values: CDR1 SNHLY, CDR2 FYNNEI. The CDR3 loop spans 15 amino acids. The germline V and J ends were trimmed by 2 bases and 3 bases, with 11 bases remaining between them. Recovered status in Cohort 3 required two negative PCRs, clearance, or symptom resolution. This TCR derives from a woman in her 40s who had recovered from COVID-19. The chain combines TRBV2 with TRBJ1-5; D is perhaps TRBD1 (5 bases). The sample consisted of PBMCs or T cells enriched from blood (not recorded which). DNA of the CDR3: TGTGCCAGCAGTGAAATGGGCAGGGACAATCAGCCCCAGCATTTT. Its protein is CASSEMGRDNQPQHF. Complete variable domain (other parts from reference TRBV2 and TRBJ1-5): EPEVTQTPSHQVTQMGQEVILRCVPISNHLYFYWYRQILGQKVEFLVSFYNNEISEKSEIFDDQFSVERPDGSNFTLKIRSTKLEDSAMYFCASSEMGRDNQPQHFGDGTRLSIL.